Described below is a single TCR beta chain sequence and its context. The data originate from a study of T cell changes during pregnancy in multiple sclerosis. Some clones are missing from TCRdb's copy, which holds only in-frame ones; the method was immunoSEQ multiplex PCR. The sample lists approximately 41,000 clones, about 88% occurring once. This CDR3 is 18 amino acids long. V trimming: 1 base; J trimming: 3 bases; junction bases outside the gene matches: 13. Germline loops: CDR1 MNHEY, CDR2 SMNVEV (reference sequence). This chain connects TRBV27 to TRBJ2-7; 9 bases are shared with TRBD2. This receptor was identified in a female donor with multiple sclerosis, enrolled in a pregnancy study. The sample in question was CD4+ T cells from peripheral blood mononuclear cells, obtained in the first trimester of pregnancy. In DNA form, the CDR3 reads TGTGCCAGCAGTTTATGGGGGCCCTCCGGGACTAGCAGCTACGAGCAGTACTTC. Its translation is CASSLWGPSGTSSYEQYF.